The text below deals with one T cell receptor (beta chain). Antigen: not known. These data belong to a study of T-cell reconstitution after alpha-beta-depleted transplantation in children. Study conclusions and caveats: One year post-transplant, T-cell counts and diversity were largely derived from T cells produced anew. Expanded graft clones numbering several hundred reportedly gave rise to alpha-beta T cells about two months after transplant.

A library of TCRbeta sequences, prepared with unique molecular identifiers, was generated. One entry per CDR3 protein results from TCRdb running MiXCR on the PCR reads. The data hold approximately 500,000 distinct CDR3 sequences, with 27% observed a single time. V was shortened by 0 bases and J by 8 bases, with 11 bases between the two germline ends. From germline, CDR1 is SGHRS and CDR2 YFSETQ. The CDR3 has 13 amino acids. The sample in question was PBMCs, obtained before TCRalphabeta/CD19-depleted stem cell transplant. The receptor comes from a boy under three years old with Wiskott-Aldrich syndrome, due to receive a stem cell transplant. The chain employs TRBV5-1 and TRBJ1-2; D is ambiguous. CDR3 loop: CASSLDGIDGYTF. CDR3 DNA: TGCGCCAGCAGCTTGGATGGGATAGACGGCTACACCTTC.